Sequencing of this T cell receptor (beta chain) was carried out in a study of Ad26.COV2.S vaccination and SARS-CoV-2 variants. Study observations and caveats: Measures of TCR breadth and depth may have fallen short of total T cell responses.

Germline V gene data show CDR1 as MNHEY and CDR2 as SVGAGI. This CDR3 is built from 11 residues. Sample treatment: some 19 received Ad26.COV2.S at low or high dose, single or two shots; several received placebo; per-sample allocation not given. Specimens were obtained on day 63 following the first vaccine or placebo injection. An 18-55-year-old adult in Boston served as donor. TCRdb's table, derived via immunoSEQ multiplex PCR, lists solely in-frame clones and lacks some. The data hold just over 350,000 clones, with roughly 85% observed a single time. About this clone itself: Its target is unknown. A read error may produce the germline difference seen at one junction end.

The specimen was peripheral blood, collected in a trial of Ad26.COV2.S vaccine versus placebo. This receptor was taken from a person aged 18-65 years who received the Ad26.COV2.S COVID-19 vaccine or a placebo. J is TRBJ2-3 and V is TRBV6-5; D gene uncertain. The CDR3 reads CASTQADAQYF. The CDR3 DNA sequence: TGTGCCAGCACCCAGGCAGATGCGCAGTATTTT.